This TCR beta chain was identified during a study of CD8+CD57+ T cells in acquired aplastic anemia. About the study: Mean yield of DNA from sorted CD4+ and CD8+ cells was 2.5 to 4 ug. Regarding the study as a whole: Patients and controls shared 25 to 30 CD8+ CDR3 sequences, highly expressed in patients.

Profiles of TCR beta VDJ and CDR3 were generated from a genomic DNA template. TCRdb re-called the reads through MiXCR, storing one row per CDR3 protein. Of a few hundred thousand distinct CDR3 sequences in the sample, under 60% are singletons; the top ten hold approximately 1.3%. The germline V and J ends were trimmed by 5 bases and 6 bases, with 4 bases remaining between them. The CDR3 is 11 amino acids. CDR1 is ENHRY, CDR2 SYGVKD, per germline. Patients sequenced had flow cytometry evidence of CD8+CD57+ cell expansion. Blood came from patients not yet given any therapy. With respect to this clonotype: Its antigen is unidentified.

The J gene is TRBJ2-2, the V gene TRBV10-3; D gene uncertain. The specimen sequenced was sorted CD4+, CD8+, or CD8+CD57+ T cells (not recorded which) from PBMCs. The receptor was derived from a human donor with aplastic anemia. In DNA form, the CDR3 reads TGTGCCATCAGTTTGTCCGGGGAGCTGTTTTTT. Its translation is CAISLSGELFF.